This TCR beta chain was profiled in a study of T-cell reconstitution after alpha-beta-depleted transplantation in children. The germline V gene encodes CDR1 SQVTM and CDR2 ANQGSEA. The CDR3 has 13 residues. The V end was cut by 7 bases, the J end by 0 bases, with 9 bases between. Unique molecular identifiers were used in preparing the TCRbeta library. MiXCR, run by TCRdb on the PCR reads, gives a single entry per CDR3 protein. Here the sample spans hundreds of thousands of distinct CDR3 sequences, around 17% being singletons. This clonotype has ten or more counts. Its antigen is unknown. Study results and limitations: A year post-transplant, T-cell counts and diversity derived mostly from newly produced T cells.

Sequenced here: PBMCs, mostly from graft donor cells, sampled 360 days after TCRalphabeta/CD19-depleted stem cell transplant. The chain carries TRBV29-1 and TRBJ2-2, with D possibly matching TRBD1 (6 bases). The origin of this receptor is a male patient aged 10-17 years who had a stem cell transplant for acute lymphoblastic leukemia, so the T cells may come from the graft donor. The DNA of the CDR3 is TGCAGCGGGGGGCCTCCGAACACCGGGGAGCTGTTTTTT. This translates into CSGGPPNTGELFF.